This entry describes one T cell receptor (beta chain). The entry originates in a study of shared clonotypes between healthy human individuals. The V gene lost 9 bases and the J gene lost 4 bases, with 20 bases spanning the gap. CDR3 length: 15 amino acids. In germline, CDR1 is ENHRY, CDR2 SYGVKD. Here immunoSEQ multiplex PCR was the method, and the copy in TCRdb shows in-frame clones only, minus some. Altogether some 2 million clones are present, roughly 95% being singletons, with the ten largest covering 0.13%. The sequencing input was naive CD4+ T cells sorted from blood. Subset reported: CD45RA+ positively selected. The J gene is TRBJ2-3, the V gene TRBV10-3; tentative D call: TRBD2 (5 bases). The receptor's source is a man younger than 35 in good health. The CDR3 DNA reads as TGTGCCATTTCCCCGGGTCCTGGGAGTGCAGATACGCAGTATTTT. Residues: CAISPGPGSADTQYF.